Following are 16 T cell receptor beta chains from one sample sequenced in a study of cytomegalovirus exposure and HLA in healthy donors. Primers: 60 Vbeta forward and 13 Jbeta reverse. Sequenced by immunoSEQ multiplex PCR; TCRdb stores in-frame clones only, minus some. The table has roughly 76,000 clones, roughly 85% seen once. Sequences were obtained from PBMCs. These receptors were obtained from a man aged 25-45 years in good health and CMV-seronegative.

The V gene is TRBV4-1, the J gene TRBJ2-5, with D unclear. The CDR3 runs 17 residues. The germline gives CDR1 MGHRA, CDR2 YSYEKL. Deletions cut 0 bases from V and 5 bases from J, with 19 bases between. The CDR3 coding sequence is TGCGCCAGCAGCCAAGAAGTGTCGGCGGTTGCGAGGGAGACCCAGTACTTC. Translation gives CASSQEVSAVARETQYF.

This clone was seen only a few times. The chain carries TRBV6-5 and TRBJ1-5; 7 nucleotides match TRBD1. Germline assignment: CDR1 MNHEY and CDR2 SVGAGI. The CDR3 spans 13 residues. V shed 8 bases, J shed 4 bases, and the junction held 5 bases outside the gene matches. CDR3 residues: CASAGQQNQPQHF. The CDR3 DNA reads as TGTGCCAGCGCGGGACAGCAAAATCAGCCCCAGCATTTT.

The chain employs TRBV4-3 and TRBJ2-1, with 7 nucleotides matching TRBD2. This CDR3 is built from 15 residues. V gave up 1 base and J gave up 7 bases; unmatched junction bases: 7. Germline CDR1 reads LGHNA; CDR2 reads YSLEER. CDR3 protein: CASSQVKVGGNEQFF. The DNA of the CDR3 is TGCGCCAGCAGCCAAGTTAAGGTCGGGGGGAATGAGCAGTTCTTC.

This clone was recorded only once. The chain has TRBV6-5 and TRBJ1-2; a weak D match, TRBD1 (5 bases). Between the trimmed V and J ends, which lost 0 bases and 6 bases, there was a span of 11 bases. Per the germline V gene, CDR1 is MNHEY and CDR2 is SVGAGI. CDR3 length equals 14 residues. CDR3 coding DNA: TGTGCCAGCAGTTACTCTTTAGGGGCCCATGGCTACACCTTC. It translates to CASSYSLGAHGYTF.

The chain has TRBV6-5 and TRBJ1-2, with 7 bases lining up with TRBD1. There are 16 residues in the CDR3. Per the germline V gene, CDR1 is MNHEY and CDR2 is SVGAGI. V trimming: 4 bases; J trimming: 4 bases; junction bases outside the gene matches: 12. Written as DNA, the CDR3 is TGTGCCAGCAGTTCTATCCGCACGGGACAGCTCTATGGCTACACCTTC. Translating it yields CASSSIRTGQLYGYTF.

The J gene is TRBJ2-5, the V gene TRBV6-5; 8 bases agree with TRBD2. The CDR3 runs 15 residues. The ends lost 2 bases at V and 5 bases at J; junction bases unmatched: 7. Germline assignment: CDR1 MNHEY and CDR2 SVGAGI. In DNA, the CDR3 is TGTGCCAGCAGTTACGAAGGCGGGAGGTTTGAGACCCAGTACTTC. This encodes CASSYEGGRFETQYF.

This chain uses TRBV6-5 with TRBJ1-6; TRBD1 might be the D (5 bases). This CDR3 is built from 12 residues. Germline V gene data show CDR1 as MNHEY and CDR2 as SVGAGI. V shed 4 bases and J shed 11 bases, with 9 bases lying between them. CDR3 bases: TGTGCCAGCAGTTTTAGGGGTGCACCCCTCCACTTT. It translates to CASSFRGAPLHF.

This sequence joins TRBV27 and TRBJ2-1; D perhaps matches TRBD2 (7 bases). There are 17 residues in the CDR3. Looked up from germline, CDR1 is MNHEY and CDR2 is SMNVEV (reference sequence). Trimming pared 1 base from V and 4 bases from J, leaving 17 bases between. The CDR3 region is CASSLYVAGARYNEQFF. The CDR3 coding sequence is TGTGCCAGCAGTTTATATGTGGCGGGGGCAAGGTACAATGAGCAGTTCTTC.

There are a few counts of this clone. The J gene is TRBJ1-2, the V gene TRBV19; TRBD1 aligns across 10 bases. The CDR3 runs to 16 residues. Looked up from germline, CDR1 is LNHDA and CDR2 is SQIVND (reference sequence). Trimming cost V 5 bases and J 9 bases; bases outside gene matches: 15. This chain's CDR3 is CASSPTGTGVISSYTF. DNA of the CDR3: TGTGCCAGTAGTCCCACCGGGACAGGGGTAATCTCGAGCTACACCTTC.

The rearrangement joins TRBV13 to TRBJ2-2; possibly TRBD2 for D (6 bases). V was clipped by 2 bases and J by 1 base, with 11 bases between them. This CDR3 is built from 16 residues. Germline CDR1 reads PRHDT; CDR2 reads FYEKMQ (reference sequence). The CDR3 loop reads CASSLRLAQNTGELFF. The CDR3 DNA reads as TGTGCCAGCAGCTTAAGGCTAGCGCAGAACACCGGGGAGCTGTTTTTT.

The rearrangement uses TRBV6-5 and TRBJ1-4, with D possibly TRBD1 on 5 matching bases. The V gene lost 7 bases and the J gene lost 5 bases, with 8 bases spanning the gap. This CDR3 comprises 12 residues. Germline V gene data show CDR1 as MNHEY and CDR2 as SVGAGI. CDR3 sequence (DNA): TGTGCCAGCAAGCAGGGCAATGAAAAACTGTTTTTT. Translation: CASKQGNEKLFF.

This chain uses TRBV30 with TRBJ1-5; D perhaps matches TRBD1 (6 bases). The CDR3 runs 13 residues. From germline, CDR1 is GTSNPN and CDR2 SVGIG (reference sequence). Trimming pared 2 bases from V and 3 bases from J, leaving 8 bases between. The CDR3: CAWSWTDNQPQHF. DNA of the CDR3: TGTGCCTGGAGTTGGACAGACAATCAGCCCCAGCATTTT.

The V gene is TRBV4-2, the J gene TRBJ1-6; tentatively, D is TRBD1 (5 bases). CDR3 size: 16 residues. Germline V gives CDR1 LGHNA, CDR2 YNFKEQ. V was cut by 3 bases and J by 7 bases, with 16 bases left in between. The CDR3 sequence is CASSQAQGQENSPLHF. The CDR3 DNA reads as TGTGCCAGCAGCCAGGCCCAGGGCCAGGAGAATTCACCCCTCCACTTT.

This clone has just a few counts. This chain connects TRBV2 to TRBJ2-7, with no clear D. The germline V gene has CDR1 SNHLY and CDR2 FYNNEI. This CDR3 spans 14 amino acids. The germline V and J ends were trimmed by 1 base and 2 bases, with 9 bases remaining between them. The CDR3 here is CASSEELVTYEQYF. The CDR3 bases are TGTGCCAGCAGTGAAGAACTGGTAACCTACGAGCAGTACTTC.

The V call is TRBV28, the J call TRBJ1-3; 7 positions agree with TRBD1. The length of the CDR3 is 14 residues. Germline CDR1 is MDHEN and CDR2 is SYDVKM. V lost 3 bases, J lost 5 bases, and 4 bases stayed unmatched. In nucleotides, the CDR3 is TGTGCCAGCAGTTTCGGGGACAGACGAAACACCATATATTTT. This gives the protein CASSFGDRRNTIYF.

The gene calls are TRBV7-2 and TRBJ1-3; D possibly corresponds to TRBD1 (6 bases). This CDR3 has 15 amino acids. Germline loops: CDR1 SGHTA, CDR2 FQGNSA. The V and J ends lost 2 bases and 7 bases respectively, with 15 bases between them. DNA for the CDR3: TGTGCCAGCAGCTTAAATCCAGGGGCGAGGAACACCATATATTTT. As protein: CASSLNPGARNTIYF.